The entry below gives a single T cell receptor beta chain sequence along with its context. Its matching antigen is unknown. Germline values: CDR1 GTSNPN, CDR2 SVGIG (reference sequence). The CDR3 spans 14 residues. Trimming cost V 0 bases and J 5 bases, with 12 bases left between them. The record originates from a study of beta chain features in type 1 diabetes. Turning to the study itself: The number of sorted cells examined across all samples was around 110 million. Study conclusions and caveats: Moderately but significantly shorter TCRB CDR3s were found in Type 1 diabetes patients in all four CD4+ subsets. Overrepresentation of cells with high TCR expression could result from cDNA sequencing. The similarity of naive, central memory and Treg TCRB repertoires appeared greater among patients than among healthy donors.

Of the isolated RNA, all was reverse transcribed, and so the sequenced material was expressed TCRB transcripts. Repertoires were generated with immunoSEQ multiplex PCR, while TCRdb's copy carries only in-frame clones and drops some. In the table there are around 130,000 clones, 7% to 10% of which are singletons. A single heparinised blood sample, averaging approximately 100 mL, was obtained per donor. Sequencing was performed on central memory CD4+ T cells from blood. The chain carries TRBV30 and TRBJ2-3; a possible D gene is TRBD2 (5 bases). The receptor comes from a man aged 30-40 years with type 1 diabetes. CDR3: CAWSVPYGGDTQYF. CDR3 sequence (DNA): TGTGCCTGGAGTGTACCCTATGGAGGAGATACGCAGTATTTT. The full variable domain, its missing parts supplied by reference TRBV30 and TRBJ2-3, is SQTIHQWPATLVQPVGSPLSLECTVEGTSNPNLYWYRQAAGRGLQLLFYSVGIGQISSEVPQNLSASRPQDRQFILSSKKLLLSDSGFYLCAWSVPYGGDTQYFGPGTRLTVL.